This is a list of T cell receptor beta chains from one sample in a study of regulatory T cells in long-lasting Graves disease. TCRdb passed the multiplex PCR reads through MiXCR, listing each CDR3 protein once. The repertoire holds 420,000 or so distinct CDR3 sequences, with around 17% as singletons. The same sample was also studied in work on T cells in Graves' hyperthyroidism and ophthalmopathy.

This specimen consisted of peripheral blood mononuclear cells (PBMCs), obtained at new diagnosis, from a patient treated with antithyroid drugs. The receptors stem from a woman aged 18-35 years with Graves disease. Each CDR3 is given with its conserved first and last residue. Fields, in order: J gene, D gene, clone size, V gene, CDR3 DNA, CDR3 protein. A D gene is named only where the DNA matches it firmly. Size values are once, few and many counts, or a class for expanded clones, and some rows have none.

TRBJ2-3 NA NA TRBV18 TGTGCCAGCTCACCCGGGTACGGGGAGACAGATACGCAGTATTTT CASSPGYGETDTQYF
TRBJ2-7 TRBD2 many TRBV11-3 TGTGCCAGCAGCTTACAGGCTAGCGGGCCCTACGAGCAGTACTTC CASSLQASGPYEQYF
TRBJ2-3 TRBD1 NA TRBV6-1 TGTGCCACCAGGGGGCGAAGCACAGATACGCAGTATTTT CATRGRSTDTQYF
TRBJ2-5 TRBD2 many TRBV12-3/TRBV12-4 TGTGCCAGCAGTATAGCGGGAGGCGAGACCCAGTACTTC CASSIAGGETQYF
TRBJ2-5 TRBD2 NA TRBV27 TGTGCCAGCAGCCCCGGGTGGGGTAGCGGGAGCCGGGAGACCCAGTACTTC CASSPGWGSGSRETQYF
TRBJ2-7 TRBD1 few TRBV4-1 TGCGCCAGCAGCCAAGAAGGCGGGACAGGGGGATTCGACGAGCAGTACTTC CASSQEGGTGGFDEQYF
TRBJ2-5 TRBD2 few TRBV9 TGTGCCAGCAGCGTAGTAGCGGGAGACGCAGAGACCCAGTACTTC CASSVVAGDAETQYF
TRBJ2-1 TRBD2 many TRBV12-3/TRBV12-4 TGTGCCAGCACCCAGCGGGAGTACAATGAGCAGTTCTTC CASTQREYNEQFF
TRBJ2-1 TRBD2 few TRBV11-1 TGTGCCAGCAGCGTCTGGACTAGCGGGAGCAATGAGCAGTTCTTC CASSVWTSGSNEQFF
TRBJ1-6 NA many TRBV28 TGTGCCAGCAGTTTAAATTCTCGGGCCCTCCACTTT CASSLNSRALHF
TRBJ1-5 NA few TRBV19 TGTGCCACCGAAACCGGGCGGTATAGCAATCAGCCCCAGCATTTT CATETGRYSNQPQHF
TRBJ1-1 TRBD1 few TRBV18 TGTGCCAGCTCACTAACGACAGGGGCCACTGAAGCTTTCTTT CASSLTTGATEAFF
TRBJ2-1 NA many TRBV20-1 TGCAGTGCTAGGGAAAGGACAGCGATCAATGAGCAGTTCTTC CSARERTAINEQFF
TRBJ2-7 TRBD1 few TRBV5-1 TGCGCCAGCAGCAAAGAGACAGGGAATACCTACGAGCAGTACTTC CASSKETGNTYEQYF
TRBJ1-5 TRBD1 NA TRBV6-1 TGTGCCAGCAGTGGCGGACAGGGTTACAATCAGCCCCAGCATTTT CASSGGQGYNQPQHF
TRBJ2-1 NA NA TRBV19 TGTGCCAGTAGTATTGAAGACTTCAATGAGCAGTTCTTC CASSIEDFNEQFF
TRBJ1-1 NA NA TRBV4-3 TGCGCCAGCAGCCAAGATATGCAGGCCTACCTCGAAGCTTTCTTT CASSQDMQAYLEAFF
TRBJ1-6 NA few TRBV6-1 TGTGCCAGCAGCCATCTACCGGGCCTGGGAAATTCACCCCTCCACTTT CASSHLPGLGNSPLHF
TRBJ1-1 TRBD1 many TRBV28 TGTGCCAGCAGTCTGGGACAGGGAGTTACGAACACTGAAGCTTTCTTT CASSLGQGVTNTEAFF
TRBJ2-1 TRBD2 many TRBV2 TGTGCCAGCAACCGGCGGGAGGCCCCCAATGAGCAGTTCTTC CASNRREAPNEQFF
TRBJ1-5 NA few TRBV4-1 TGCGCCAGCAGCCAAGAAGATAGGAGCAATCAGCCCCAGCATTTT CASSQEDRSNQPQHF
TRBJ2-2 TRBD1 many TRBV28 TGTGCCAGCACTTCTCCGCGGCAGGGGGACACCGGGGAGCTGTTTTTT CASTSPRQGDTGELFF
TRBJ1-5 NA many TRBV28 TGTGCTGCCATCGGGGGGACCTATAGCAATCAGCCCCAGCATTTT CAAIGGTYSNQPQHF
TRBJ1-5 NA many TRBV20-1 TGCAGTGCTAGTCCAGGGGTGGGCAATCAGCCCCAGCATTTT CSASPGVGNQPQHF
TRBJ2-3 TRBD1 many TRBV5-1 TGCGCCAGCACGGCCGGGACAGGGGGCACGGATACGCAGTATTTT CASTAGTGGTDTQYF
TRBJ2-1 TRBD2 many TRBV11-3 TGTGCCAGCAGCTGGGGACTAGCGGGTTCCTACAATGAGCAGTTCTTC CASSWGLAGSYNEQFF
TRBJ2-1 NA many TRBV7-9 TGTGCCAGCAGCTTCACCAACAATGAGCAGTTCTTC CASSFTNNEQFF
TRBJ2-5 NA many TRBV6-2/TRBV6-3 TGTGCCAGCAGTTACTCCTCGCTAGCGTCGGAGACCCAGTACTTC CASSYSSLASETQYF
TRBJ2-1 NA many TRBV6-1 TGTGCCAGCAGTGTACCCGACAGCTACAATGAGCAGTTCTTC CASSVPDSYNEQFF
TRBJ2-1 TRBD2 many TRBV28 TGTGCCAGCACCCCTAGCGGGAGGGTACTGAGTTCCTACAATGAGCAGTTCTTC CASTPSGRVLSSYNEQFF
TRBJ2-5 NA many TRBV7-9 TGTGCCAGCAGCTTACGGGAGAGAGAGACCCAGTACTTC CASSLRERETQYF
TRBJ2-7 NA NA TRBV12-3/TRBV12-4 TGTGCCAGCGCGAAGACAGGTCTAACCTACGAGCAGTACTTC CASAKTGLTYEQYF
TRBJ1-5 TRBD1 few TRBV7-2 TGTGCCAGCAGCAAACAGGGGGCGACGGGACAGCCCCAGCATTTT CASSKQGATGQPQHF
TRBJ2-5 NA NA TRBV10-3 TGTGCCATCAGTGAGTCCGGGGGGCACCAAGAGACCCAGTACTTC CAISESGGHQETQYF
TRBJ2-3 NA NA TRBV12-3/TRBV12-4 TGTGCCAGCAGTTTAGGTGCGGGGTTTGAAGATACGCAGTATTTT CASSLGAGFEDTQYF
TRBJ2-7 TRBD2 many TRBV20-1 TGCAGTGCTAGGGGCGGGAGGTTCGACGAGCAGTACTTC CSARGGRFDEQYF
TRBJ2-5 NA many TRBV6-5 TGTGCCAGCAGTTACTCGGGCAACCAAGAGACCCAGTACTTC CASSYSGNQETQYF
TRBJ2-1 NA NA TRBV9 TGTGCCAGCAGAGAGGGGGCGGCGGGAGCCCCCAATGAGCAGTTCTTC CASREGAAGAPNEQFF
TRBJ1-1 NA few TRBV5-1 TGCGCCAGCAGCTTGGAATCCAGGGAGGCTTTCTTT CASSLESREAFF
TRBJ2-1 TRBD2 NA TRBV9 TGTGCCAGCAGCATAGGGACTAGCGGGAGTCCAGGCAATGAGCAGTTCTTC CASSIGTSGSPGNEQFF
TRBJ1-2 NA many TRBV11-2 TGTGCCAGCAGCTTAGACCCCAGGGGTGGCTACACCTTC CASSLDPRGGYTF
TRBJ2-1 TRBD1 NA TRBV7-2 TGTGCCAGTAGCCGGACAGGGGGGGGCGGTGAGCAGTTCTTC CASSRTGGGGEQFF
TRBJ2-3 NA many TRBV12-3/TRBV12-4 TGTGCCAGCACACCCACCCCGGGACCCAGCACAGATACGCAGTATTTT CASTPTPGPSTDTQYF
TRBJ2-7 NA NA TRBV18 TGTGCCAGCTCACAAAGCCGGGACGGCTACGAGCAGTACTTC CASSQSRDGYEQYF
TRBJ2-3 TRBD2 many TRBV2 TGTGCCAGCAGTGATCAACTAGCGGGAGCTACGCAGTATTTT CASSDQLAGATQYF
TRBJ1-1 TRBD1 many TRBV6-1 TGTGCCAGCACTGACAGGGCCGCACTGAACACTGAAGCTTTCTTT CASTDRAALNTEAFF
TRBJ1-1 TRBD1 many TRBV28 TGTGCCAGCAGTTTCGACAGGGTCCTTGGCCCTTTCTTT CASSFDRVLGPFF
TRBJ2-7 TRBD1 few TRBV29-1 TGCAGCGTCGAAGCCCCAGGGGGCGCCTACGAGCAGTACTTC CSVEAPGGAYEQYF
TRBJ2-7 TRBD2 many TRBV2 TGTGCCACCACGGAGACTAGCGGGAGTGGGGAGCAGTACTTC CATTETSGSGEQYF
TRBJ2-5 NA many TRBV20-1 TGCAGTGCTTCTAGGACGGAAAGGCAAGAGACCCAGTACTTC CSASRTERQETQYF
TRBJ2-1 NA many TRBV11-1 TGTGCCAGCAGCTTAGTAGCAGGGGAGCCCTACAATGAGCAGTTCTTC CASSLVAGEPYNEQFF
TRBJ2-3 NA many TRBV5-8 TGTGCCAGCAGCTTCAGATCCGATACGCAGTATTTT CASSFRSDTQYF
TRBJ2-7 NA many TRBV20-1 TGCAGTGCCAGCCGGGACAGGGGCGGGAGGGCGTCTCAGCAGTACTTC CSASRDRGGRASQQYF
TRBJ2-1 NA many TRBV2 TGTGCCAGCACAACCCAACAGAGCTCCTACAATGAGCAGTTCTTC CASTTQQSSYNEQFF
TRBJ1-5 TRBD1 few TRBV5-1 TGCGCCAGCAGCTTACAGTTGAGGACAGGGATTTTCCCCAGCAATCAGCCCCAGCATTTT CASSLQLRTGIFPSNQPQHF
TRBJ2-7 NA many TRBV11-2 TGTGCCAGCAGCTTAGTTCTGGGATCCGTGGGCGAGCAGTACTTC CASSLVLGSVGEQYF
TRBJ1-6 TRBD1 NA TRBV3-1 TGTGCCAGCAGCAAGGGGACAGGGGTCAATAATTCACCCCTCCACTTT CASSKGTGVNNSPLHF
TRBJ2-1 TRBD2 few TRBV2 TGTGCCAGCAGTGTATCCGGACTAGCGGGAAATGAGCAGTTCTTC CASSVSGLAGNEQFF
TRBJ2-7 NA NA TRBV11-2 TGTGCCAGCAGCCGGACGGTGAGGGCATCTCGACAAATCTCCTACGAGCAGTACTTC CASSRTVRASRQISYEQYF
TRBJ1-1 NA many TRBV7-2 TGTGCCAGCAGCTTAGGACAGGAAAATTTTGAAGCTTTCTTT CASSLGQENFEAFF